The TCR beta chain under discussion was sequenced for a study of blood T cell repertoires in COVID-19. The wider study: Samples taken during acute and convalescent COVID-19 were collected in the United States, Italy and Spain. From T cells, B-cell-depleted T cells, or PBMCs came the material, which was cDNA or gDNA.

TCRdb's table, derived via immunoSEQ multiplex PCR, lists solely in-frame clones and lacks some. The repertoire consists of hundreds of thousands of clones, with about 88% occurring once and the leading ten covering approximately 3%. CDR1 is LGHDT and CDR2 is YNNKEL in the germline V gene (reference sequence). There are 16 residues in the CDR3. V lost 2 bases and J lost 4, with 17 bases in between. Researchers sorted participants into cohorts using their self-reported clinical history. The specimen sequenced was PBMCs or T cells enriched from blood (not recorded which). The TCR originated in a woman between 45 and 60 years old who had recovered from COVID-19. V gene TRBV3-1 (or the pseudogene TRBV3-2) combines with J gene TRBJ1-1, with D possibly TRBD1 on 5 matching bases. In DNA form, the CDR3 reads TGTGCCAGCAGCCAAACAGCGGGGGGGTTTGGCACTGAAGCTTTCTTT. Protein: CASSQTAGGFGTEAFF.